This record looks at one TCR beta chain sequence and its context. The data were taken from a study of radiotherapy plus CTLA-4 blockade in lung cancer. Data came from immunoSEQ multiplex PCR; TCRdb stores just in-frame clones and leaves some out. The sample yields roughly 100,000 clones, about four fifths seen once. The CDR3 runs 16 residues. Losses at the gene ends were 6 bases for V and 0 bases for J; bases not matched to a gene: 6. Germline V gene sequence: CDR1 SGHRS, CDR2 YFSETQ. The sequenced sample was peripheral blood, obtained from a patient treated with radiotherapy plus ipilimumab. The gene calls are TRBV5-1 and TRBJ2-1, with 10 bases identical to TRBD2. The TCR sequence derives from a human donor with non-small cell lung cancer that progressed on radiotherapy plus ipilimumab. The CDR3 here is CASKAGGLSSYNEQFF. As DNA, the CDR3 is TGCGCCAGCAAAGCGGGAGGGCTGAGCTCCTACAATGAGCAGTTCTTC.